The T cell receptor beta chain under discussion was sequenced for a study of OX40 agonist ivuxolimab in advanced cancers. For the wider study: The costimulatory receptor OX40 (CD134) was targeted by ivuxolimab, a fully human IgG2 agonistic monoclonal antibody. Intravenous ivuxolimab was administered to patients every 2 weeks at six dose levels: 0.01, 0.1, 0.3, 1.5, 3 and 10 mg/kg. Of the approximately 50 patients in dose escalation, 19 had hepatocellular carcinoma, around 15 had melanoma, 9 had renal cell carcinoma and 9 had head and neck cancer. In the dose-escalation cohort, 70% to 85% of patients were male, and the mean age was 60 years with a range of roughly 23 to 79. Patients were allowed to have had prior anti-PD-1, anti-PD-L1 or anti-CTLA-4 therapy, and 40% of the dose-escalation patients had previously received checkpoint inhibitors. Partial responses were achieved by three dose-escalation patients, of whom one had hepatocellular carcinoma and two had cutaneous melanoma. Peripheral TCRbeta sequencing was intended to test whether TCR sequence diversity was altered and clonal T-cell expansion was caused by ivuxolimab. The paper describes the monotherapy dose-escalation part (N ≈ 49 patients) of the phase I trial of ivuxolimab. Here is what the overall study found, with its caveats: On average, CD8+ T cells showed more expanded clones than CD4+ T cells after ivuxolimab. In partial responders in the 0.1-3.0 mg/kg groups, normalized peripheral clonal expansion was found to be among the lowest, especially among CD8+ T cells. Which antigens the clonally expanded peripheral T cells were specific for was not determined. At doses of 0.1 to 3.0 mg/kg, clonal expansion of both CD4+ and CD8+ T cells in blood was seen between baseline and week 6. Low levels of normalized T-cell clonal expansion were also seen in some patients who did not respond.

With respect to this clone: Its binding antigen is unknown. Per-base qualities were not stored, and no clone one base away is much larger.

V lost 5 bases and J lost 1 base, and the count of bases not matched to a germline gene is 5. The CDR3 covers 15 residues, taking in both the cysteine and the phenylalanine. Solely the CDR3 DNA is kept, with 45 bases framed from the first base. CDR1 and CDR2 were assigned from the germline V gene (reference sequence) as MNHNY and SVGAGI. The trial excluded patients who had a history of autoimmune disease or were on systemic immunosuppression. Peripheral blood for TCR sequencing was collected from all dose cohorts at baseline, on cycle 4 day 1, and on cycle 7 day 1. The samples were taken from a phase I, first-in-human, multicenter, open-label dose-escalation trial of ivuxolimab. Adults with locally advanced or metastatic melanoma, renal cell, hepatocellular, or head and neck squamous cell carcinoma were enrolled in the trial. Before TCR sequencing, CD4+ T cells and CD8+ T cells from peripheral blood were sorted into separate populations.

Genomic DNA was isolated from the sorted cells so that the TCRbeta CDR3 region could be sequenced. TCRbeta CDR3 regions were sequenced using the immunoSEQ Assay. TCRdb mirrors the immuneACCESS table, restricted to in-frame sequences. Some clones are absent from its copies; in checked studies, under half trace to an unresolved V gene, and the reason for the others is unknown. The sample table holds about 64,000 clones, of which around 89% were seen once. Clones ranked in the top ten supply 0.67% of the sample. The sequence was obtained from an adult with an advanced solid tumor such as melanoma, head and neck, liver or kidney cancer. The V and J segments used are TRBV6-6 and TRBJ2-4; TRBD1 lines up with 7 middle nucleotides. The starting material was CD4+ or CD8+ T cells sorted from blood, obtained in a trial of the OX40 agonist ivuxolimab. The DNA reads as follows: TGTGCCAGCAGTCGACGGGACAGCGCCAAAAACATTCAGTACTTC. This yields the protein CASSRRDSAKNIQYF.